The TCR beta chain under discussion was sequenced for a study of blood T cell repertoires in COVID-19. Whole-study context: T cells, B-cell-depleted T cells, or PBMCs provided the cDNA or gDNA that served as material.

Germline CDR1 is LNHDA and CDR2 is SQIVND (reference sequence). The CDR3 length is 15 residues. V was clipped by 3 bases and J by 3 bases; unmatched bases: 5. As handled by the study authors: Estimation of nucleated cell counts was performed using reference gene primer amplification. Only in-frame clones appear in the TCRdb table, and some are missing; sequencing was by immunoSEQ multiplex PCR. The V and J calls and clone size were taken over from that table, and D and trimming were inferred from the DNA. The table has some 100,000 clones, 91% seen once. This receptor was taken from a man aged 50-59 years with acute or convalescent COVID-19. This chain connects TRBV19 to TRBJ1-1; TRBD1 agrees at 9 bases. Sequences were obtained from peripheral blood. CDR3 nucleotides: TGTGCCAGTAGTATGACAGGGGGGGCATACACTGAAGCTTTCTTT. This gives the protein CASSMTGGAYTEAFF.